This T cell receptor beta chain was profiled in a study of beta chain features in type 1 diabetes. Per the germline V gene, CDR1 is ENHRY and CDR2 is SYGVKD. The CDR3 runs to 15 residues. The junction had 13 bases not matched to a gene; V was cut back by 10 bases and J by 4 bases. The whole isolated RNA underwent reverse transcription, so sequencing captured expressed TCRB transcripts. Produced via immunoSEQ multiplex PCR; TCRdb's table is partial and in-frame only. The sample lists fewer than 400,000 clones, roughly 8% occurring once. This clonotype was sampled from a young woman in good health. This chain links TRBV10-3 with TRBJ2-1, with TRBD2 matching over 7 bases. Sequencing used central memory CD4+ T cells from blood. The DNA of the CDR3 is TGTGCCAGCAGCCTTACCGGGAGGCAGTACAATGAGCAGTTCTTC. Amino acids: CASSLTGRQYNEQFF.